This T cell receptor beta chain derives from a study of vaccination effects on CD4 cells after COVID-19. Whole-study context: Participants got two doses of BNT162b2 or mRNA-1273 vaccine. Study-wide results and caveats: Clonal contraction was marked in infection- and vaccine-induced clones late after vaccination.

Sequencing in the ViraFEST assay came after antigen-specific CD4+ T cells had been expanded with viral peptide pools, which were used to stimulate PBMC. Scientists isolated CD4+ T cells after an approximately 10-day culture period ended. Vaccinated participants had no history of SARS-CoV-2 infection and tested negative for nucleocapsid antibodies. The CDR3 spans 16 residues. Between the trimmed V and J ends, which lost 2 bases and 1 base, there was a span of 10 bases. Looked up from germline, CDR1 is SGHKS and CDR2 is YYEKEE (reference sequence). This table comes from immunoSEQ multiplex PCR, and its TCRdb copy is limited to in-frame clones, with some not included. The table has 20,000 to 25,000 clones, over 65% seen once. Concerning this clone itself: Its target is not known.

Here the sequenced sample was CD4+ T cells from PBMCs cultured with HCoV-NL63 spike peptides, taken before COVID-19 vaccination. The origin of this receptor is a human donor who received a COVID-19 vaccine. V usage is TRBV5-5 and J usage is TRBJ2-6; D gene uncertain. The CDR3 sequence is CASSFPPSSGANVLTF. CDR3 DNA sequence: TGTGCCAGCAGCTTCCCCCCGAGTTCTGGGGCCAACGTCCTGACTTTC. Drawing the rest from reference TRBV5-5 and TRBJ2-6, the complete variable domain is DAGVTQSPTHLIKTRGQQVTLRCSPISGHKSVSWYQQVLGQGPQFIFQYYEKEERGRGNFPDRFSARQFPNYSSELNVNALLLGDSALYLCASSFPPSSGANVLTFGAGSRLTVL.